This T cell receptor beta chain was captured by sequencing in a study of blood T cell repertoires in COVID-19. V was shortened by 3 bases and J by 5 bases, with 14 bases between the two germline ends. Germline loops: CDR1 KGHSH, CDR2 LQKENI. The CDR3 runs 15 residues. Generated by immunoSEQ multiplex PCR, the TCRdb table keeps only in-frame clones and is missing some. Of roughly 110,000 clones in the sample, over 70% were seen once. The chain is built from TRBV18 and TRBJ2-1; no reliable D call. This clonotype originated in a human donor with acute or convalescent COVID-19. The donor label of this sample is uncertain. Sequencing input: peripheral blood. The CDR3 protein is CASSPGGSRDNEQFF. The CDR3 bases are TGTGCCAGCTCACCCGGCGGCAGCCGAGACAATGAGCAGTTCTTC.